The 8 T cell receptor beta chains below were found in one sample sequenced in a study of tumor-infiltrating lymphocytes in oesophageal squamous cell carcinoma. TCRdb analysed the PCR reads with MiXCR anew, one entry per CDR3 protein. The table shows approximately 15,000 distinct CDR3 sequences, with about 56% occurring only once. The sequencing sample was made of esophageal tumor tissue. Source of these receptors: a male donor with esophageal squamous cell carcinoma.

On this clonotype itself: It may be a read error: a sequence one base away is much more abundant. The rearrangement joins TRBV5-1 to TRBJ2-7, with D perhaps TRBD1 (6 bases). Germline lookup yields CDR1 SGHRS and CDR2 YFSETQ. This CDR3 contains 16 residues. With 0 bases removed from V and 7 bases from J, the gap between germline ends came to 20 bases. The CDR3 here is CASSLGQEGGESEQYF. CDR3 nucleotides: TGCGCCAGCAGCTTGGGACAGGAAGGAGGAGAAAGTGAGCAGTACTTC.

The chain recombines TRBV7-8 with TRBJ2-7, with 7 bases matching TRBD1. The end of the DNA fits TRBJ1-2 better, so the J call may be wrong. Germline V gives CDR1 SGHVS, CDR2 FQNEAQ. This CDR3 comprises 14 residues. The CDR3 loop is CASTNRGPGYGYTF. The CDR3 DNA sequence: TGTGCCAGCACCAACAGGGGCCCAGGGTATGGCTACACCTTC.

The J gene is TRBJ2-1, the V gene TRBV7-2, with 8 bases identical to TRBD2. TRBJ2-5 matches the DNA end more closely, so the J call is doubtful. CDR1 and CDR2 (germline): SGHTA, FQGNSA. This CDR3 has 14 amino acids. CDR3 sequence: CASSAQGGGETQYF. Here the CDR3 DNA reads TGTGCCAGCAGCGCCCAAGGCGGGGGGGAGACCCAGTACTTC.

This clonotype has ten or more counts. The rearrangement joins TRBV5-1 to TRBJ1-2; D gene uncertain. This CDR3 is built from 13 residues. CDR1 SGHRS and CDR2 YFSETQ come from the germline V gene. The ends were cut back, 4 bases at V and 8 bases at J, with 15 bases in the middle. The CDR3, as DNA: TGCGCCAGCAGCGTGAGAGCCGAAGGAGGCTACACCTTC. Its protein is CASSVRAEGGYTF.

This chain uses TRBV20-1 with TRBJ1-1; 9 bases align to TRBD1. The trim removed 5 bases at V and 8 bases at J, leaving 15 bases unmatched. The CDR3 is 15 amino acids. Germline loops: CDR1 DFQATT, CDR2 SNEGSKA (reference sequence). This CDR3 is CSASRPGQGRGEAFF. DNA for the CDR3: TGCAGTGCTTCACGACCGGGACAGGGAAGAGGGGAAGCTTTCTTT.

This clonotype was seen once. This sequence joins TRBV6-6 and TRBJ2-4; D tentatively fits TRBD1 or TRBD2 (5 bases each). The J call is doubtful: the DNA matches TRBJ2-7 better. Germline CDR1 MNHNY, CDR2 SVGAGI (reference sequence). The CDR3 is 15 residues long. The CDR3 DNA sequence: TGTGCCAGCAGCCCTGGGACGGCTCGCTCCTACGAGCAGTACTTC. This translates into CASSPGTARSYEQYF.

This chain connects TRBV2 to TRBJ2-1; 7 bases fit TRBD1. The assigned J gene may be wrong: the sequence end matches TRBJ2-7 better. The CDR3 has 13 amino acids. Germline V lookup: CDR1 SNHLY, CDR2 FYNNEI. CDR3 protein: CASEDRSSYEQYF. CDR3 DNA sequence: TGTGCCAGCGAGGACAGGTCCTCCTACGAGCAGTACTTC.

In its sample, this clonotype was seen once. The V gene is TRBV11-1, the J gene TRBJ2-3; 14 bases are a match to TRBD2. Germline assignment: CDR1 SGHAT and CDR2 FQDESV (reference sequence). The CDR3 loop spans 18 amino acids. V dropped 0 bases and J dropped 4; count of bases not matched to a gene: 6. CDR3 DNA: TGTGCCAGCAGCTTAGCTGGACTAGCGGGAGGTGCCGCAGATACGCAGTATTTT. Protein product: CASSLAGLAGGAADTQYF.